Listed below are T cell receptor beta chains from one sample, sequenced in a study of beta chain features in type 1 diabetes. Generated by immunoSEQ multiplex PCR, the TCRdb table keeps only in-frame clones and is missing some. The repertoire has roughly 100,000 clones, over 25% of them found once; the top ten carry 0.53%. Sequences were obtained from central memory CD4+ T cells from blood. The receptors shown here come from a woman younger than 30 with type 1 diabetes. Each CDR3 is given with its conserved first and last residue. The order of the fields is CDR3 protein, V gene.

cdr3_aa: CASSPSGRAGNEQFF
v_call: TRBV5-4

cdr3_aa: CASSLDSGYYEQYF
v_call: TRBV11-2

cdr3_aa: CASSLQGTGGTEAFF
v_call: TRBV7-2

cdr3_aa: CASSLEGANYGYTF
v_call: TRBV5-1

cdr3_aa: CASSPMANTDTQYF
v_call: TRBV18

cdr3_aa: CSVDRQGFNEQFF
v_call: TRBV29-1

cdr3_aa: CASRRDRVGYEQYF
v_call: TRBV27

cdr3_aa: CASIGREGPTGELFF
v_call: TRBV2

cdr3_aa: CASRPSLQGLQETQYF
v_call: TRBV2

cdr3_aa: CSVRQKNTEAFF
v_call: TRBV29-1

cdr3_aa: CASSTGLPDTQYF
v_call: TRBV7-2

cdr3_aa: CASSRTGLMTGANVLTF
v_call: TRBV5-6

cdr3_aa: CSVIQGLGETQYF
v_call: TRBV29-1

cdr3_aa: CASEEGLGAKNIQYF
v_call: TRBV5-1

cdr3_aa: CASSQGSSGRGGIF
v_call: TRBV4-1

cdr3_aa: CASSESAGGEQFF
v_call: TRBV2

cdr3_aa: CASSPSMNSGANVLTF
v_call: TRBV18

cdr3_aa: CASSAGQGMNTEAFF
v_call: TRBV18

cdr3_aa: CASSQDPGLLTEAFF
v_call: TRBV14

cdr3_aa: CAISRGGSKDTQYF
v_call: TRBV10-3

cdr3_aa: CASSQGRISGLYEQFF
v_call: TRBV11-3

cdr3_aa: CASSLVAGETQYF
v_call: TRBV11-2

cdr3_aa: CASSPTTTGVRVEAFF
v_call: TRBV7-2

cdr3_aa: CASSRDRGNTIYF
v_call: TRBV5-1

cdr3_aa: CASSYSMSGSSDTQYF
v_call: TRBV6-5

cdr3_aa: CASSPGTGGSGYTF
v_call: TRBV11-2

cdr3_aa: CASSLGRTGRRGTDTQYF
v_call: TRBV11-2

cdr3_aa: CASSLAGREETEQYF
v_call: TRBV5-1

cdr3_aa: CASSKAGAGGGEKLFF
v_call: TRBV21-1

cdr3_aa: CASSQGTETQYF
v_call: TRBV10-2

cdr3_aa: CASSAIRDTEAFF
v_call: TRBV18

cdr3_aa: CASSPRQISDTQYF
v_call: TRBV4-3

cdr3_aa: CASSFGATNEQFF
v_call: TRBV7-2

cdr3_aa: CASSEGRQNEQFF
v_call: TRBV2

cdr3_aa: CASSFTSGTIDTQYF
v_call: TRBV5-1

cdr3_aa: CSVETSGQETQYF
v_call: TRBV29-1

cdr3_aa: CSVDRGTGYEQYF
v_call: TRBV29-1

cdr3_aa: CAWRAGVGTEAFF
v_call: TRBV30

cdr3_aa: CATMKEGGNYGYTF
v_call: TRBV19

cdr3_aa: CASRAFATGNTEAFF
v_call: TRBV19

cdr3_aa: CAISESGSGSYNEQFF
v_call: TRBV10-3

cdr3_aa: CASSFATGGRLDYGYTF
v_call: TRBV11-2

cdr3_aa: CASSLGQVSNQPQHF
v_call: TRBV5-6

cdr3_aa: CASSLWATGNQETQYF
v_call: TRBV11-2